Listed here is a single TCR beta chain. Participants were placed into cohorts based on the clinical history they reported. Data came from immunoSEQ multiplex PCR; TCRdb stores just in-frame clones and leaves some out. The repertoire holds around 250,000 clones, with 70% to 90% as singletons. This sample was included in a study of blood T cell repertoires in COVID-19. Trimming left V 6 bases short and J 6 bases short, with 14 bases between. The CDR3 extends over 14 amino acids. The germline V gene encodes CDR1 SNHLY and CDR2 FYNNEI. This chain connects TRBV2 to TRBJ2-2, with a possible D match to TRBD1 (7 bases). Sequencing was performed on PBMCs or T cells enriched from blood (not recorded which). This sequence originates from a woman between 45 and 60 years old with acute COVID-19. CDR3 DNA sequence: TGTGCCAGCAGGAAGGAGGGGGCGGCCGGGGAGCTGTTTTTT. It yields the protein CASRKEGAAGELFF.